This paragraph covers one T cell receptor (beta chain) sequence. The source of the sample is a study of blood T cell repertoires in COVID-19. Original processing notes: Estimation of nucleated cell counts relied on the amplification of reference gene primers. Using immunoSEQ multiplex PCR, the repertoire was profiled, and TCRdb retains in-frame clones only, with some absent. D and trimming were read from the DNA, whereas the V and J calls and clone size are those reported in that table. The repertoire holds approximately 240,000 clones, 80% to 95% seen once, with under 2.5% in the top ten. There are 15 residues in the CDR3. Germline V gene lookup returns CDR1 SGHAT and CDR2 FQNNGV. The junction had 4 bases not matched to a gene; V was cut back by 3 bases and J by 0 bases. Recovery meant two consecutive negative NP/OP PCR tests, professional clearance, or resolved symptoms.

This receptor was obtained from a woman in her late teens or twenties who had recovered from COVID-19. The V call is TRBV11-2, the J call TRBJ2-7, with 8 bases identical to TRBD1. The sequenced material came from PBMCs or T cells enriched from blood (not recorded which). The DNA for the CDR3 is TGTGCCAGCAGCTTCAGGACAGGGATCTCCTACGAGCAGTACTTC. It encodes CASSFRTGISYEQYF.